The rows below give T cell receptor beta chains drawn from one sample of a study of blood T cell repertoires in COVID-19. Sequencing was performed with immunoSEQ multiplex PCR; in TCRdb, only in-frame clones are kept and a portion is missing. The sample has over 200,000 clones, roughly 80% seen once. Sequencing was performed on peripheral blood. The receptors were sampled from a man aged 50 or older with active or convalescent COVID-19. The CDR3 runs from the conserved cysteine through the conserved F or W. The D gene is left open where the match is weak. Where a row states a size, it is once, few, many or the class of an expanded clone; other rows omit it.

J gene | V gene | D gene | clone size | CDR3 protein | CDR3 DNA
TRBJ1-2 | TRBV5-1 | TRBD1 | few | CASSWRTGEDGYTF | TGCGCCAGCAGCTGGCGGACAGGGGAAGATGGCTACACCTTC
TRBJ2-5 | TRBV19 | TRBD2 | NA | CASSAGLAGSVPETQYF | TGTGCCAGTAGTGCAGGACTAGCGGGGAGCGTCCCAGAGACCCAGTACTTC
TRBJ1-6 | TRBV3-1/TRBV3-2 | TRBD1 | few | CASSSGTVNSPLHF | TGTGCCAGCAGCTCCGGGACAGTTAATTCACCCCTCCACTTT
TRBJ1-1 | TRBV3-1/TRBV3-2 | NA | NA | CASSHGGIRNTEAFF | TGTGCCAGCAGCCATGGGGGGATTCGGAACACTGAAGCTTTCTTT
TRBJ2-1 | TRBV7-8 | TRBD2 | NA | CASSPGAGGYNEQFF | TGTGCCAGCAGCCCCGGGGCGGGGGGATACAATGAGCAGTTCTTC
TRBJ1-5 | TRBV28 | NA | NA | CATSRVNQPQHF | TGTGCCACGTCCAGGGTTAATCAGCCCCAGCATTTT
TRBJ1-5 | TRBV6-1 | NA | few | CASSEEGVSSNQPQHF | TGTGCCAGCAGTGAAGAGGGAGTTTCTAGCAATCAGCCCCAGCATTTT
TRBJ1-6 | TRBV12-3/TRBV12-4 | NA | NA | CASSPSGSSPLHF | TGTGCCAGCAGCCCGTCGGGGAGCTCACCCCTCCACTTT
TRBJ2-7 | TRBV19 | TRBD2 | NA | CASSILAGDSYEQYF | TGTGCCAGTAGTATTCTAGCGGGGGACTCCTACGAGCAGTACTTC
TRBJ1-3 | TRBV6-4 | NA | NA | CASIRDNSGNTIYF | TGTGCCAGCATTAGGGACAACTCTGGAAACACCATATATTTT
TRBJ1-1 | TRBV6-6 | TRBD1 | few | CASSYGTDEAFF | TGTGCCAGCAGTTACGGGACAGACGAAGCTTTCTTT
TRBJ1-3 | TRBV5-4 | NA | few | CASSQTGHSGNTIYF | TGTGCCAGCAGCCAAACAGGGCACTCTGGAAACACCATATATTTT
TRBJ2-3 | TRBV5-1 | TRBD1 | NA | CASSWTGQGTDTQYF | TGCGCCAGCAGCTGGACAGGTCAAGGCACAGATACGCAGTATTTT
TRBJ2-2 | TRBV28 | TRBD2 | NA | CASTPGGRPGELFF | TGTGCCAGCACTCCGGGGGGTCGACCCGGGGAGCTGTTTTTT
TRBJ2-5 | TRBV3-1/TRBV3-2 | NA | NA | CASSHGNSGFETQYF | TGTGCCAGCAGCCACGGAAACTCAGGGTTTGAGACCCAGTACTTC
TRBJ1-2 | TRBV19 | NA | NA | CASSIALRSTVPYGYTF | TGTGCCAGTAGTATAGCCCTAAGATCGACAGTACCCTATGGCTACACCTTC
TRBJ1-1 | TRBV6-2/TRBV6-3 | NA | NA | CASSFAGSNTEAFF | TGTGCCAGCAGTTTTGCGGGGAGTAACACTGAAGCTTTCTTT
TRBJ1-6 | TRBV19 | TRBD1 | once | CASSRGTGVIGSPLHF | TGTGCCAGTAGTAGAGGGACAGGGGTTATAGGTTCACCCCTCCACTTT
TRBJ1-5 | TRBV27 | NA | NA | CASSLHIPATGNQPQHF | TGTGCCAGCAGTTTACATATACCGGCGACTGGGAATCAGCCCCAGCATTTT
TRBJ2-7 | TRBV7-2 | NA | NA | CASSPGRYEQYF | TGTGCCAGCAGCCCGGGTCGGTACGAGCAGTACTTC
TRBJ2-7 | TRBV30 | TRBD2 | NA | CALERGGYEQYF | TGTGCCCTTGAGCGGGGGGGATACGAGCAGTACTTC
TRBJ1-2 | TRBV4-3 | TRBD1 | NA | CASSLETGDGYTF | TGCGCCAGCAGCCTAGAGACAGGGGATGGCTACACCTTC
TRBJ2-3 | TRBV19 | TRBD2 | NA | CASSNSGGPNTDTQYF | TGTGCCAGTAGTAATAGCGGGGGTCCGAATACAGATACGCAGTATTTT
TRBJ1-4 | TRBV15 | NA | NA | CATTKERTRVEKLFF | TGTGCCACCACTAAAGAGAGGACGAGGGTTGAAAAACTGTTTTTT
TRBJ1-3 | TRBV6-1 | TRBD1 | NA | CASSALQGAVGNTIYF | TGTGCCAGCAGTGCACTACAGGGGGCCGTTGGAAACACCATATATTTT
TRBJ2-2 | TRBV19 | NA | once | CASSNWSSGELFF | TGTGCCAGTAGTAATTGGTCCAGCGGGGAGCTGTTTTTT